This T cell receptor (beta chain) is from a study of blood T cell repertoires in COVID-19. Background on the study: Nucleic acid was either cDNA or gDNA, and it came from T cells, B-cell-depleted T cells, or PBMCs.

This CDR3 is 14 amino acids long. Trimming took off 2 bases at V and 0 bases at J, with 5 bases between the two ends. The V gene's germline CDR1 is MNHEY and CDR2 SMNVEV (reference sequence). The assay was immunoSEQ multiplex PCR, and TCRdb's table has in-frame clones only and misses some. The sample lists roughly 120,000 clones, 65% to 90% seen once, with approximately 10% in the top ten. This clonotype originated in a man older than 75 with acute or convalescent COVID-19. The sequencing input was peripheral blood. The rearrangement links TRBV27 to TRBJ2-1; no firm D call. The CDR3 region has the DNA TGTGCCAGCAGTTTAGGCAGCTCCTACAATGAGCAGTTCTTC. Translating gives CASSLGSSYNEQFF.